A single sample gave rise to the 26 T cell receptor beta chains below, sequenced in a study of shared clonotypes between healthy human individuals. Produced via immunoSEQ multiplex PCR; TCRdb's table is partial and in-frame only. Seen here are roughly 400,000 clones, 90% to 97% observed once, and the top ten hold 0.32%. The sequencing sample was made of memory CD8+ T cells sorted from blood. Documented subset: CD45RO+ cells pooled with CCR7-negative TemRA cells. The origin of the receptors is a young man in good health.

Regarding this clone: At one of its ends the junction is not consistent with the germline gene, which may arise from a read error. The same CDR3 is also encoded by other DNA sequences in this sample. The CDR3 DNA is TGCGCCAGCAGCTTTAATGAAAAACTGTTTTTT. This gives the protein CASSFNEKLFF. The V gene is TRBV25-1, the J gene TRBJ1-4; D unclear. The CDR3 is 11 amino acids. The germline CDR1 and CDR2 sequences are MGHDK and SYGVNS.

This chain joins TRBV19 and TRBJ2-7; D may correspond to TRBD1 or TRBD2 (5 bases each). V shed 8 bases and J shed 6 bases, with 23 bases lying between them. Germline V CDR1 and CDR2: LNHDA, SQIVND (reference sequence). This CDR3 is built from 15 residues. DNA for the CDR3: TGTGCCAGTTCTGAGGGGTTGGGGGTCAGGATCGAGCAGTACTTC. It codes for CASSEGLGVRIEQYF.

The chain couples TRBV7-2 to TRBJ1-1; 11 positions agree with TRBD1. The CDR3 sequence is 17 residues long. V shed 4 bases, J shed 6 bases, and the junction held 13 bases outside the gene matches. CDR1 is SGHTA, CDR2 FQGNSA, per germline. DNA of the CDR3: TGTGCCAGCAGCTCTAGTTTTAGTGGACAGGGGGCGCCTGAAGCTTTCTTT. The encoded protein is CASSSSFSGQGAPEAFF.

The V and J genes are TRBV7-8 and TRBJ1-5, with D unresolved. The CDR3 totals 13 residues. Trimming left V 1 base short and J 6 bases short, with 7 bases between. The germline V gene has CDR1 SGHVS and CDR2 FQNEAQ. This CDR3 reads CASSLGESQPQHF. CDR3 in DNA: TGTGCCAGCAGCTTAGGGGAAAGTCAGCCCCAGCATTTT.

This CDR3 is CASRGLDNEQFF. DNA of the CDR3: TGTGCCAGCAGGGGACTAGACAATGAGCAGTTCTTC. This chain uses TRBV9 with TRBJ2-1; 8 nucleotides line up with TRBD2. J gave up 5 bases and V 5 bases, and 0 bases lay outside the gene matches. Germline loops: CDR1 SGDLS, CDR2 YYNGEE. The CDR3 covers 12 residues.

The rearrangement joins TRBV2 to TRBJ2-3; TRBD1 matches at 7 bases. Losses at the gene ends were 6 bases for V and 4 bases for J; bases not matched to a gene: 4. The CDR3 is 13 amino acids. Germline V CDR1 and CDR2: SNHLY, FYNNEI. The CDR3 is CASRDRIADTQYF. CDR3 bases: TGTGCCAGCAGGGACAGGATCGCAGATACGCAGTATTTT.

The rearrangement joins TRBV14 to TRBJ2-2; D is uncertain. This CDR3 comprises 15 residues. Germline-derived CDR1 and CDR2 are SGHDN and FVKESK. Trimming took off 4 bases at V and 0 bases at J, with 9 bases between the two ends. CDR3 in amino acids: CASSPAGSNTGELFF. CDR3 nucleotide sequence: TGTGCCAGCAGCCCCGCTGGTTCGAACACCGGGGAGCTGTTTTTT.

The gene calls are TRBV9 and TRBJ2-7; weak D call: TRBD2 (6 bases). Trimming took off 0 bases at V and 0 bases at J, with 10 bases between the two ends. Germline-derived CDR1 and CDR2 are SGDLS and YYNGEE. The CDR3 spans 15 residues. The CDR3 loop is CASSVGGDSSYEQYF. In DNA, the CDR3 is TGTGCCAGCAGCGTAGGGGGGGATAGCTCCTACGAGCAGTACTTC.

DNA for the CDR3: TGCGCCAGCAGCCAAGATAGAAGACTAGCGTCTAGCACAGATACGCAGTATTTT. This codes for CASSQDRRLASSTDTQYF. This rearrangement joins TRBV4-1 to TRBJ2-3; 8 positions match TRBD2. Germline CDR1 MGHRA, CDR2 YSYEKL. This CDR3 has 18 amino acids. Trimming cost V 0 bases and J 0 bases; bases outside gene matches: 8.

The chain uses TRBV13 and TRBJ2-4; 12 bases agree with TRBD2. CDR3 size: 17 residues. CDR1 and CDR2 from the germline V gene are PRHDT and FYEKMQ (reference sequence). V gave up 3 bases and J gave up 2 bases; unmatched junction bases: 5. CDR3 in amino acids: CASSLTSGSWSKNIQYF. In DNA, the CDR3 is TGTGCCAGCAGCTTGACTAGCGGGAGCTGGTCCAAAAACATTCAGTACTTC.

The chain couples TRBV5-6 to TRBJ2-3; 11 positions match TRBD2. V lost 3 bases and J lost 0; bases outside the gene matches: 3. Germline-derived CDR1 and CDR2 are SGHDT and YYEEEE. There are 16 residues in the CDR3. CDR3 residues: CASSSLAGVSTDTQYF. CDR3 DNA sequence: TGTGCCAGCAGCTCACTAGCGGGAGTAAGCACAGATACGCAGTATTTT.

This chain connects TRBV7-2 to TRBJ2-7; 7 bases line up with TRBD1. This CDR3 spans 14 amino acids. Germline trimming cut 4 bases from V and 0 bases from J; bases unmatched to any gene: 3. Germline loops: CDR1 SGHTA, CDR2 FQGNSA. The CDR3 spells CASSSRQGSYEQYF. The CDR3 nucleotides are TGTGCCAGCAGCTCCAGACAGGGCTCCTACGAGCAGTACTTC.

The chain links TRBV10-1 to TRBJ2-1; 9 nucleotides align to TRBD2. The junction had 8 bases not matched to a gene; V was cut back by 3 bases and J by 8 bases. The CDR3 contains 15 residues. The germline V gene has CDR1 WNHNN and CDR2 SYGVQD (reference sequence). As DNA, the CDR3 is TGCGCCAGCAGTGACATTGCGGGAGGGAGCGATGAGCAGTTCTTC. The encoded protein is CASSDIAGGSDEQFF.

The genes are TRBV10-3 and TRBJ2-5, with a weak D call TRBD2 (6 bases). V was trimmed by 0 bases and J by 7 bases, leaving 6 bases between them. The CDR3 is 12 amino acids. Germline lookup yields CDR1 ENHRY and CDR2 SYGVKD. The CDR3 loop is CAISESGGTQYF. In nucleotides, the CDR3 is TGTGCCATCAGTGAGTCGGGGGGGACCCAGTACTTC.

This sequence joins TRBV19 and TRBJ1-4, with TRBD1 as a possible D gene (6 bases). This CDR3 has 16 residues. V gave up 4 bases and J gave up 7 bases, with 19 bases separating them. Germline CDR1 is LNHDA and CDR2 is SQIVND (reference sequence). The CDR3 loop is CASSTPRTGIAEKLFF. The DNA of the CDR3 is TGTGCCAGTAGTACCCCCCGCACAGGGATTGCTGAAAAACTGTTTTTT.

J is TRBJ2-1 and V is TRBV28; the D gene is possibly TRBD1 (6 bases). Trimming left V 1 base short and J 11 bases short, with 15 bases between. In germline, CDR1 is MDHEN, CDR2 SYDVKM. This CDR3 is 14 amino acids long. The chain's CDR3 is CASSLLDWTEKQFF. The CDR3 DNA reads as TGTGCCAGCAGTTTATTAGATTGGACAGAAAAGCAGTTCTTC.

This chain links TRBV28 with TRBJ2-1; D is unresolved. This CDR3 is built from 14 residues. Per the germline V gene, CDR1 is MDHEN and CDR2 is SYDVKM. Trimming removed 2 bases at V and 3 bases at J, with 8 bases between. The CDR3 DNA is TGTGCCAGCAGTTTAAAGTTCGGCTACAATGAGCAGTTCTTC. Its protein product is CASSLKFGYNEQFF. The entire variable domain, with the rest obtained from reference TRBV28 and TRBJ2-1, is as follows: DVKVTQSSRYLVKRTGEKVFLECVQDMDHENMFWYRQDPGLGLRLIYFSYDVKMKEKGDIPEGYSVSREKKERFSLILESASTNQTSMYLCASSLKFGYNEQFFGPGTRLTVL.

V and J are TRBV18 and TRBJ2-7; D ambiguous. Trimming removed 3 bases from V and 1 base from J, with 10 bases in between. The CDR3 extends over 14 amino acids. Germline lookup yields CDR1 KGHSH and CDR2 LQKENI. Here the CDR3 reads CASSPRLVSYEQYF. The CDR3 DNA sequence: TGTGCCAGCTCACCGCGCCTAGTGTCCTACGAGCAGTACTTC.

The chain carries TRBV10-3 and TRBJ2-3; D gene unclear. The CDR3 is 11 amino acids. The V gene's germline CDR1 is ENHRY and CDR2 SYGVKD. The V gene lost 5 bases and the J gene lost 0 bases, with 0 bases spanning the gap. The CDR3 region has the DNA TGTGCCATCAGTAGCACAGATACGCAGTATTTT. As protein: CAISSTDTQYF.

The V and J genes are TRBV18 and TRBJ2-5; unclear D gene. Between the trimmed V and J ends, which lost 10 bases and 1 base, there was a span of 4 bases. The CDR3 length is 10 residues. Germline assignment: CDR1 KGHSH and CDR2 LQKENI. CDR3 protein: CATGQETQYF. Here the CDR3 DNA reads TGTGCCACCGGCCAAGAGACCCAGTACTTC.

The chain joins TRBV7-2 to TRBJ2-7; D unclear. Germline lookup yields CDR1 SGHTA and CDR2 FQGNSA. The CDR3 consists of 14 residues. With 0 bases removed from V and 7 bases from J, the gap between germline ends came to 13 bases. The CDR3 is CASSLASFIGEQYF. CDR3 nucleotides: TGTGCCAGCAGCTTAGCTTCCTTCATCGGTGAGCAGTACTTC.

J is TRBJ1-5 and V is TRBV5-1; D uncertain. The germline gives CDR1 SGHRS, CDR2 YFSETQ. The CDR3 loop spans 13 amino acids. The germline V and J ends were trimmed by 4 bases and 5 bases, with 10 bases remaining between them. In nucleotides, the CDR3 is TGCGCCAGCAGCGACGGGAGGGATCAGCCCCAGCATTTT. This sequence encodes CASSDGRDQPQHF.

The chain carries TRBV6-1 and TRBJ1-4; possibly TRBD1 for D (6 bases). V was pared by 1 base and J by 6 bases, with 6 bases between. The CDR3 sequence is 13 residues long. Germline V gene sequence: CDR1 MNHNS, CDR2 SASEGT. The CDR3 region has the DNA TGTGCCAGCAGTGAAGGACAGGATGAAAAACTGTTTTTT. This codes for CASSEGQDEKLFF.

A remark on this clone: Within the sample, other DNA sequences also encode this same CDR3. The chain links TRBV9 to TRBJ2-7; possible D gene TRBD1, 5 bases. Trimming removed 3 bases from V and 3 bases from J, with 10 bases in between. The CDR3 has 13 amino acids. Germline V gene sequence: CDR1 SGDLS, CDR2 YYNGEE. CDR3 nucleotide sequence: TGTGCCAGCAGCGGCAGGGTTGGCTACGAGCAGTACTTC. Protein: CASSGRVGYEQYF.

This sequence joins TRBV4-1 and TRBJ2-3, with 11 bases fitting TRBD2. CDR3 length: 16 residues. Germline lookup yields CDR1 MGHRA and CDR2 YSYEKL. Trimming removed 4 bases from V and 6 bases from J; junction bases left unmatched: 9. CDR3 in DNA: TGCGCCAGCAGCCGACTCCTACTAGCGGGAGAGGATACGCAGTATTTT. This translates into CASSRLLLAGEDTQYF.

This chain joins TRBV19 and TRBJ2-7, with a possible D match to TRBD2 (5 bases). Trimming took off 6 bases at V and 0 bases at J, with 9 bases between the two ends. Looked up from germline, CDR1 is LNHDA and CDR2 is SQIVND (reference sequence). The CDR3 consists of 13 residues. The CDR3 DNA sequence: TGTGCCAGTAGGGAGGCAGGCTCCTACGAGCAGTACTTC. It is translated as CASREAGSYEQYF.